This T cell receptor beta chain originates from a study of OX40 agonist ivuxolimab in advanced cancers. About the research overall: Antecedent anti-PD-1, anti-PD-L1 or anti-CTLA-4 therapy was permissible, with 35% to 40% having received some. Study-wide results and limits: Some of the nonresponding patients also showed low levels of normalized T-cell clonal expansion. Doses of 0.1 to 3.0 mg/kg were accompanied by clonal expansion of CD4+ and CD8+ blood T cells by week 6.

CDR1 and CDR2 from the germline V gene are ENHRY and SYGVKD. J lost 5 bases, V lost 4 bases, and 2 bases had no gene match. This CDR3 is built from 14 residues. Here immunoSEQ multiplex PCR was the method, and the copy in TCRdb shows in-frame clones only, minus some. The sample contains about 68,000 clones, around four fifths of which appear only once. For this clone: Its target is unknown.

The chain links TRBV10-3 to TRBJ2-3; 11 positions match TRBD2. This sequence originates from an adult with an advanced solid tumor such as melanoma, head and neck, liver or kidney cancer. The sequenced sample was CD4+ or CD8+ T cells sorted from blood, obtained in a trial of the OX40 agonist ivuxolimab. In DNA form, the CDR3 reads TGTGCCATCAGTGGGGGGACTAGCGGAGATACGCAGTATTTT. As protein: CAISGGTSGDTQYF.